A single sample gave rise to the 29 T cell receptor beta chains below, sequenced in a study of blood T cell repertoires in COVID-19. Sequencing was performed with immunoSEQ multiplex PCR; in TCRdb, only in-frame clones are kept and a portion is missing. The data contain about 270,000 clones, less than 90% of them singletons. The sample taken for sequencing was PBMCs or T cells enriched from blood (not recorded which). The source of these receptors is a woman aged 45 to 65 who had recovered from COVID-19.

This chain connects TRBV10-1 to TRBJ1-1; a possible D gene is TRBD1 (5 bases). The CDR3 is 12 residues long. Germline CDR1 and CDR2: WNHNN and SYGVQD (reference sequence). The ends were cut back, 4 bases at V and 9 bases at J, with 12 bases in the middle. CDR3 nucleotides: TGCGCCAGCAGTGCCGACAGACGTCAAGCTTTCTTT. Its protein is CASSADRRQAFF.

This clone turned up a few times. J is TRBJ1-2 and V is TRBV6-5, with D perhaps matching TRBD1 (6 bases). Germline lookup yields CDR1 MNHEY and CDR2 SVGAGI. Trimming took 7 bases from V and 4 from J, leaving 13 bases between them. The CDR3 totals 13 residues. The CDR3: CASTDRTSYGYTF. DNA for the CDR3: TGTGCCAGCACAGACAGGACCAGCTATGGCTACACCTTC.

The chain couples TRBV28 to TRBJ1-1; 10 nucleotides match TRBD1. Losses at the gene ends were 10 bases for V and 0 bases for J; bases not matched to a gene: 17. The germline V gene has CDR1 MDHEN and CDR2 SYDVKM. This CDR3 is 18 amino acids long. The CDR3 reads CATYFTGTGDSMNTEAFF. The CDR3 nucleotides read TGTGCCACCTACTTTACTGGGACAGGGGACTCCATGAACACTGAAGCTTTCTTT.

CDR3: CASSTRDRGKETQYF. In DNA form, the CDR3 reads TGTGCCAGCAGCACCCGGGACAGGGGAAAAGAGACCCAGTACTTC. V usage is TRBV7-2 and J usage is TRBJ2-5; 10 positions agree with TRBD1. The CDR3 contains 15 residues. V shed 5 bases, J shed 3 bases, and the junction held 6 bases outside the gene matches. Germline V gene sequence: CDR1 SGHTA, CDR2 FQGNSA.

The rearrangement joins TRBV6-5 to TRBJ1-4; the match to TRBD1 covers 9 bases. The CDR3 covers 13 residues. Germline CDR1 reads MNHEY; CDR2 reads SVGAGI. Trimming cost V 6 bases and J 7 bases; bases outside gene matches: 3. CDR3: CASSGTGTEKLFF. The DNA of the CDR3 is TGTGCCAGCAGCGGGACAGGGACTGAAAAACTGTTTTTT.

In this sample, this clone turned up once. The chain recombines TRBV28 with TRBJ2-7; maybe TRBD2 (6 bases). Germline CDR1 MDHEN, CDR2 SYDVKM. V lost 5 bases, J lost 1 base, and 12 bases lay in between. The CDR3 contains 14 residues. CDR3 sequence reads: CASSVQRASYEQYF. CDR3 sequence (DNA): TGTGCCAGCAGTGTCCAGCGGGCTTCCTACGAGCAGTACTTC.

The CDR3 region has the DNA TGTGCCAGCAGCACCCGACAGGGGACAGGAAACACCATATATTTT. Translation gives CASSTRQGTGNTIYF. V gene TRBV13 combines with J gene TRBJ1-3, with TRBD1 identical over 8 bases. Germline trimming cut 5 bases from V and 4 bases from J; bases unmatched to any gene: 7. In germline, CDR1 is PRHDT, CDR2 FYEKMQ (reference sequence). The CDR3 is made up of 15 amino acids.

This clone was observed a handful of times. This chain uses TRBV6-6 with TRBJ1-1; a possible D gene is TRBD1 (6 bases). Germline assignment: CDR1 MNHNY and CDR2 SVGAGI (reference sequence). Trimming cost V 2 bases and J 1 base, with 8 bases left between them. There are 14 residues in the CDR3. CDR3 nucleotides: TGTGCCAGCAGTTACGACAGGACGAACACTGAAGCTTTCTTT. It translates to CASSYDRTNTEAFF.

J is TRBJ2-1 and V is TRBV4-1; TRBD2 aligns across 12 bases. V lost 3 bases, J lost 7 bases, and 10 bases stayed unmatched. The CDR3 runs to 17 residues. The germline gives CDR1 MGHRA, CDR2 YSYEKL. CDR3 in amino acids: CASSQGKTSGRGNEQFF. The CDR3 nucleotides are TGCGCCAGCAGCCAGGGGAAGACTAGCGGGAGAGGGAATGAGCAGTTCTTC.

DNA for the CDR3: TGTGCCTGGAGTCCTCAAAGCGGAGTTTTAGGGTTCTTC. This translates into CAWSPQSGVLGFF. V usage is TRBV30 and J usage is TRBJ2-1, with TRBD2 as a possible D gene (5 bases). The CDR3 spans 13 residues. The V end was cut by 2 bases, the J end by 15 bases, with 20 bases between. CDR1 and CDR2 (germline): GTSNPN, SVGIG (reference sequence).

V usage is TRBV6-5 and J usage is TRBJ2-1; D unclear. Germline V lookup: CDR1 MNHEY, CDR2 SVGAGI. V lost 6 bases to trimming and J lost 10 bases, with 10 bases between them. The CDR3 is made up of 11 amino acids. CDR3 nucleotide sequence: TGTGCCAGCAGCTTAATCGTGGAGCAGTTCTTC. This sequence encodes CASSLIVEQFF.

The CDR3 protein is CASSLGEGELFF. The CDR3 DNA sequence: TGTGCCAGCAGCTTAGGGGAGGGGGAGCTGTTTTTT. The chain joins TRBV11-3 to TRBJ2-2; a possible D gene is TRBD2 (5 bases). Trimming removed 1 base from V and 8 bases from J, with 5 bases in between. The germline V gene has CDR1 SGHNT and CDR2 YENEEA. CDR3 length equals 12 residues.

V usage is TRBV28 and J usage is TRBJ2-7; D unresolved. The CDR3 covers 12 residues. Germline CDR1 reads MDHEN; CDR2 reads SYDVKM. V shed 4 bases and J shed 4 bases, with 8 bases lying between them. CDR3 DNA sequence: TGTGCCAGCAGTTATCAGTATTACGAGCAGTACTTC. Its translation: CASSYQYYEQYF.

The chain joins TRBV19 to TRBJ1-5, with 11 bases that match TRBD1. The CDR3 has 15 amino acids. Unmatched junction bases numbered 4, after V lost 3 bases and J lost 6 bases. In germline, CDR1 is LNHDA, CDR2 SQIVND (reference sequence). DNA for the CDR3: TGTGCCAGTAGTATGGGGACAGGGGGTTTTCAGCCCCAGCATTTT. This gives the protein CASSMGTGGFQPQHF.

V is TRBV4-1 and J is TRBJ2-1, with 11 nucleotides matching TRBD2. This CDR3 contains 15 residues. J gave up 7 bases and V 0 bases, and 2 bases lay outside the gene matches. From germline, CDR1 is MGHRA and CDR2 YSYEKL. The CDR3 DNA reads TGCGCCAGCAGCCAAGAAACTAGCGGGAGAAATGAGCAGTTCTTC. This encodes CASSQETSGRNEQFF.

This clone was detected once. The chain uses TRBV5-1 and TRBJ1-6; no reliable D call. The CDR3 is 16 residues long. Germline V gives CDR1 SGHRS, CDR2 YFSETQ. Trimming left V 6 bases short and J 2 bases short, with 15 bases between. CDR3 nucleotides: TGCGCCAGCAAAAGCGGGGTGAGCCCCTATAATTCACCCCTCCACTTT. Translation gives CASKSGVSPYNSPLHF.

V is TRBV16 and J is TRBJ2-2, with 10 bases matching TRBD2. CDR3 size: 16 residues. V shed 0 bases and J 6 bases; nucleotides not matched to a gene: 4. Germline-derived CDR1 and CDR2 are KGHSY and FQNENV. This CDR3 reads CASSQSLAGVAGELFF. The DNA of the CDR3 is TGTGCCAGCAGCCAATCCCTAGCGGGAGTTGCCGGGGAGCTGTTTTTT. Supplemented by reference TRBV16 and TRBJ2-2, the full variable domain reads GEEVAQTPKHLVRGEGQKAKLYCAPIKGHSYVFWYQQVLKNEFKFLISFQNENVFDETGMPKERFSAKCLPNSPCSLEIQATKLEDSAVYFCASSQSLAGVAGELFFGEGSRLTVL.

V and J are TRBV4-1 and TRBJ1-1; 7 nucleotides agree with TRBD1. CDR3 size: 13 residues. Losses at the gene ends were 6 bases for V and 2 bases for J; bases not matched to a gene: 3. Germline lookup yields CDR1 MGHRA and CDR2 YSYEKL. CDR3 sequence (DNA): TGCGCCAGCAGTGGGACAGTTAACACTGAAGCTTTCTTT. It encodes CASSGTVNTEAFF.

The V call is TRBV29-1, the J call TRBJ2-2; TRBD1 matches 10 bases. Per germline, CDR1 SQVTM and CDR2 ANQGSEA. The V segment lost 6 bases and the J segment 4 bases; nucleotides outside the gene matches: 2. This CDR3 comprises 13 residues. CDR3 DNA sequence: TGCAGCGTAGACAGGGGGCTCACCGGGGAGCTGTTTTTT. It yields the protein CSVDRGLTGELFF.

V usage is TRBV7-8 and J usage is TRBJ1-2; 7 nucleotides agree with TRBD1. From germline, CDR1 is SGHVS and CDR2 FQNEAQ. The CDR3 has 15 amino acids. V lost 5 bases to trimming and J lost 3 bases; unmatched junction nucleotides: 9. The DNA for the CDR3 is TGTGCCAGCAGCCCCAGGACAGGATACTACTATGGCTACACCTTC. Encoded protein: CASSPRTGYYYGYTF.

V gene TRBV7-2 combines with J gene TRBJ2-1; TRBD2 might be the D (6 bases). The V gene's germline CDR1 is SGHTA and CDR2 FQGNSA. The CDR3 is 14 amino acids. V was clipped by 6 bases and J by 9 bases, with 18 bases between them. The CDR3 DNA follows: TGTGCCAGCAGGTCCGGGACTGCAGGGAGTGAGCAGTTCTTC. Amino acid sequence: CASRSGTAGSEQFF.

This rearrangement joins TRBV27 to TRBJ2-1; TRBD2 aligns across 12 bases. V shed 5 bases and J 5 bases; nucleotides not matched to a gene: 1. Germline CDR1 reads MNHEY; CDR2 reads SMNVEV (reference sequence). The CDR3 is 14 amino acids. The CDR3 nucleotides read TGTGCCAGCAGTCGGACTAGCGGGAACAATGAGCAGTTCTTC. It yields the protein CASSRTSGNNEQFF.

The gene calls are TRBV27 and TRBJ1-2, with 8 positions matching TRBD1. Trimming cost V 3 bases and J 4 bases; bases outside gene matches: 4. Per germline, CDR1 MNHEY and CDR2 SMNVEV (reference sequence). This CDR3 comprises 14 residues. CDR3 bases: TGTGCCAGCAGTTTCCGACAGGGGAGCTATGGCTACACCTTC. Encoded protein: CASSFRQGSYGYTF.

In this sample, this clone turned up a few times. The chain is built from TRBV3-1 (or the pseudogene TRBV3-2) and TRBJ1-1, with D possibly matching TRBD1 (6 bases). V was pared by 3 bases and J by 1 base, with 12 bases between. In germline, CDR1 is LGHDT, CDR2 YNNKEL (reference sequence). The CDR3 is made up of 15 amino acids. CDR3 sequence: CASSHKRTANTEAFF. DNA of the CDR3: TGTGCCAGCAGCCACAAGAGGACAGCGAACACTGAAGCTTTCTTT.

In this sample, this clone turned up a few times. The CDR3 here is CASSRPGGSYNEQFF. CDR3 nucleotide sequence: TGTGCCAGCAGCCGACCCGGCGGCTCCTACAATGAGCAGTTCTTC. This sequence joins TRBV7-6 and TRBJ2-1; D is uncertain. The CDR3 covers 15 residues. The germline V and J ends were trimmed by 5 bases and 0 bases, with 11 bases remaining between them. Germline CDR1 and CDR2: SGHVS and FNYEAQ.

The V call is TRBV27, the J call TRBJ2-7, with 10 positions matching TRBD2. From germline, CDR1 is MNHEY and CDR2 SMNVEV (reference sequence). V shed 5 bases, J shed 7 bases, and the junction held 14 bases outside the gene matches. The CDR3 spans 16 residues. The CDR3 bases are TGTGCCAGCAGTACCGCCCCTAGCGGGAGTACGGGGGAGCAGTACTTC. Encoded protein: CASSTAPSGSTGEQYF.

The chain is built from TRBV15 and TRBJ2-7; D is undetermined. V lost 0 bases and J 3 bases, leaving 12 bases between the germline ends. Germline V gives CDR1 LNHNV, CDR2 YYDKDF (reference sequence). The CDR3 is made up of 15 amino acids. As DNA, the CDR3 is TGTGCCACCAGCAGAGATTCTGTGCGATACTACGAGCAGTACTTC. It translates to CATSRDSVRYYEQYF.

The rearrangement links TRBV19 to TRBJ2-1; 10 bases match TRBD1. This CDR3 spans 15 amino acids. Trimming removed 0 bases from V and 4 bases from J; junction bases left unmatched: 0. CDR1 is LNHDA and CDR2 is SQIVND in the germline V gene (reference sequence). CDR3 sequence reads: CASSIEGQGYNEQFF. In DNA form, the CDR3 reads TGTGCCAGTAGTATAGAGGGACAGGGGTACAATGAGCAGTTCTTC.

This chain uses TRBV9 with TRBJ2-1; D possibly corresponds to TRBD2 (5 bases). Between the trimmed V and J ends, which lost 1 base and 5 bases, there was a span of 13 bases. The germline V gene encodes CDR1 SGDLS and CDR2 YYNGEE. The CDR3 has 15 amino acids. The CDR3 here is CASSVSGDSHNEQFF. The CDR3 nucleotides are TGTGCCAGCAGCGTAAGCGGTGATAGTCACAATGAGCAGTTCTTC.